These 21 T cell receptor beta chains came from one sample sequenced in a study of human T cells and chemical hapten exposure. TCRdb reprocessed the RACE reads with MiXCR, giving one entry per CDR3 protein. The sample lists more than 95,000 distinct CDR3 sequences, around 25% occurring once. Time point in this sample: patch test 3, about 24 weeks after DPC sensitization. Treatment in this sample: therapeutic diphenylcyclopropenone sensitization with weekly scalp DPC. This material consisted of whole blood, taken in connection with sensitization to the hapten diphenylcyclopropenone (DPC). The receptor set was obtained from a man in his forties with alopecia areata. Some clones in this sample may be carry-over from other donors' samples.

The chain combines TRBV15 with TRBJ2-1, with 12 positions matching TRBD2. The junction had 10 bases not matched to a gene; V was cut back by 3 bases and J by 7 bases. The CDR3 loop spans 17 amino acids. Germline V gene data show CDR1 as LNHNV and CDR2 as YYDKDF (reference sequence). This CDR3 is CATSRDLAGGPGNEQFF. The DNA for the CDR3 is TGTGCCACCAGCAGGGACCTAGCGGGAGGGCCAGGGAATGAGCAGTTCTTC. Looking up the rest from reference TRBV15 and TRBJ2-1 gives the full variable domain: DAMVIQNPRYQVTQFGKPVTLSCSQTLNHNVMYWYQQKSSQAPKLLFHYYDKDFNNEADTPDNFQSRRPNTSFCFLDIRSPGLGDTAMYLCATSRDLAGGPGNEQFFGPGTRLTVL.

In this sample, this clonotype turned up a few times. V gene TRBV6-1 combines with J gene TRBJ2-7; 14 nucleotides match TRBD2. The CDR3 is 16 residues long. Unmatched junction bases numbered 5, after V lost 0 bases and J lost 7 bases. From germline, CDR1 is MNHNS and CDR2 SASEGT. In nucleotides, the CDR3 is TGTGCCAGCAGTGAAGCCGCGACTAGCGGGAGGGATGAGCAGTACTTC. It is translated as CASSEAATSGRDEQYF.

This chain connects TRBV27 to TRBJ2-3; 10 bases fit TRBD1. The germline V gene encodes CDR1 MNHEY and CDR2 SMNVEV (reference sequence). J gave up 7 bases and V 8 bases, and 9 bases lay outside the gene matches. The CDR3 has 14 amino acids. DNA for the CDR3: TGTGCCAGCCGTCCCGGGACAGGGGACCATACGCAGTATTTT. It encodes CASRPGTGDHTQYF.

The genes are TRBV12-3 or TRBV12-4 and TRBJ1-1; 7 nucleotides match TRBD1. The CDR3 is made up of 14 amino acids. V dropped 6 bases and J dropped 0; count of bases not matched to a gene: 4. The CDR3: CASRTTGMNTEAFF. Written as DNA, the CDR3 is TGTGCCAGCAGGACGACAGGGATGAACACTGAAGCTTTCTTT.

This sequence joins TRBV12-3 or TRBV12-4 and TRBJ1-2; 9 bases fit TRBD1. Trimming removed 1 base from V and 6 bases from J; junction bases left unmatched: 6. The CDR3 totals 15 residues. CDR3 protein: CASSLGEQGADGYTF. DNA of the CDR3: TGTGCCAGCAGTTTAGGGGAACAGGGGGCCGATGGCTACACCTTC.

This clonotype was seen only a few times. The chain uses TRBV27 and TRBJ2-7; D not certain. The CDR3 spans 14 residues. CDR1 is MNHEY and CDR2 is SMNVEV in the germline V gene (reference sequence). Trimming cost V 2 bases and J 3 bases, with 11 bases left between them. CDR3 sequence (DNA): TGTGCCAGCAGTTTACGGCTCGGTGACTACGAGCAGTACTTC. Encoded protein: CASSLRLGDYEQYF.

The V gene is TRBV6-6, the J gene TRBJ1-4; tentative D call: TRBD1 (5 bases). V dropped 6 bases and J dropped 3 bases, with 11 bases sitting between them. CDR1 is MNHNY and CDR2 is SVGAGI in the germline V gene (reference sequence). The CDR3 consists of 14 residues. This CDR3 is CASRAGGANEKLFF. CDR3 in DNA: TGTGCCAGCAGGGCCGGGGGGGCTAATGAAAAACTGTTTTTT.

The rearrangement joins TRBV7-9 to TRBJ2-7, with D tentatively TRBD1 (5 bases). CDR3 length: 17 residues. The V end was cut by 3 bases, the J end by 3 bases, with 21 bases between. CDR1 and CDR2 (germline): SEHNR, FQNEAQ (reference sequence). The CDR3 nucleotides are TGTGCCAGCAGCTTTGATCGCTGGGTGGCAGGGCGCTACGAGCAGTACTTC. Translating it yields CASSFDRWVAGRYEQYF.

This clonotype was detected only once. The chain uses TRBV14 and TRBJ2-3, with D tentatively TRBD1 or TRBD2 (5 bases each). The germline gives CDR1 SGHDN, CDR2 FVKESK. The length of the CDR3 is 15 residues. V lost 1 base and J lost 6, with 14 bases in between. In DNA, the CDR3 is TGTGCCAGCAGCCAAGGGGGGACCCTGGGGGATACGCAGTATTTT. It specifies CASSQGGTLGDTQYF.

V gene TRBV6-5 combines with J gene TRBJ1-1, with 7 bases fitting TRBD1. Germline values: CDR1 MNHEY, CDR2 SVGAGI. The CDR3 extends over 15 amino acids. After removal of 0 bases from V and 2 bases from J, the junction contained 3 bases not matched to a gene. The CDR3 region is CASSYSRTGNTEAFF. CDR3 coding DNA: TGTGCCAGCAGTTACTCCCGGACAGGAAACACTGAAGCTTTCTTT.

V is TRBV5-1 and J is TRBJ2-3; D remains ambiguous. The CDR3 spans 13 residues. V was trimmed by 3 bases and J by 4 bases, leaving 9 bases between them. From germline, CDR1 is SGHRS and CDR2 YFSETQ. The DNA for the CDR3 is TGCGCCAGCAGCTCACCGACGTCAGATACGCAGTATTTT. It is translated as CASSSPTSDTQYF.

The chain employs TRBV7-2 and TRBJ2-2, with D possibly TRBD1 on 5 matching bases. With 2 bases removed from V and 5 bases from J, the gap between germline ends came to 12 bases. Germline V lookup: CDR1 SGHTA, CDR2 FQGNSA. The CDR3 has 15 amino acids. This CDR3 is CASSLQSTATGELFF. CDR3 sequence (DNA): TGTGCCAGCAGCTTACAATCGACAGCAACCGGGGAGCTGTTTTTT.

This rearrangement joins TRBV7-2 to TRBJ2-1; D is perhaps TRBD2 (6 bases). This CDR3 is 15 amino acids long. Between the trimmed V and J ends, which lost 3 bases and 6 bases, there was a span of 15 bases. The germline V gene has CDR1 SGHTA and CDR2 FQGNSA. The CDR3 loop is CASSLGSTRSNEQFF. CDR3 nucleotides: TGTGCCAGCAGCTTGGGTTCGACTAGATCCAATGAGCAGTTCTTC.

This rearrangement joins TRBV28 to TRBJ2-1; a possible D gene is TRBD1 (5 bases). The germline V gene has CDR1 MDHEN and CDR2 SYDVKM. The CDR3 runs to 15 residues. With 7 bases removed from V and 5 bases from J, the gap between germline ends came to 18 bases. CDR3 nucleotide sequence: TGTGCCAGCAACAAACCTCTAGGGGTGCACAATGAGCAGTTCTTC. Protein: CASNKPLGVHNEQFF. The whole variable domain, remainder taken from reference TRBV28 and TRBJ2-1, is DVKVTQSSRYLVKRTGEKVFLECVQDMDHENMFWYRQDPGLGLRLIYFSYDVKMKEKGDIPEGYSVSREKKERFSLILESASTNQTSMYLCASNKPLGVHNEQFFGPGTRLTVL.

V and J are TRBV6-1 and TRBJ2-1; D is unresolved. This CDR3 is 14 amino acids long. Germline V gene lookup returns CDR1 MNHNS and CDR2 SASEGT. The V end was cut by 8 bases, the J end by 1 base, with 12 bases between. This chain's CDR3 is CASFGVPSYNEQFF. The CDR3 DNA reads TGTGCCAGCTTTGGGGTTCCTTCCTACAATGAGCAGTTCTTC.

This clonotype appeared a few times. This chain joins TRBV6-2 or TRBV6-3 and TRBJ1-5, with a possible D match to TRBD1 (5 bases). Trimming removed 4 bases from V and 3 bases from J, with 10 bases in between. Germline loops: CDR1 MNHEY, CDR2 SVGEGT. The CDR3 is made up of 14 amino acids. The chain's CDR3 is CASSSGFANQPQHF. CDR3 nucleotide sequence: TGTGCCAGCAGTTCAGGGTTTGCCAATCAGCCCCAGCATTTT.

This clonotype was recorded many times. The rearrangement joins TRBV20-1 to TRBJ2-3; weak D call: TRBD1 (5 bases). Germline CDR1 DFQATT, CDR2 SNEGSKA (reference sequence). CDR3 size: 16 residues. V was clipped by 1 base and J by 3 bases, with 17 bases between them. CDR3 sequence: CSARAPTEVGTDTQYF. For the CDR3, the DNA is TGCAGTGCTAGAGCCCCGACAGAGGTCGGGACAGATACGCAGTATTTT.

This sequence joins TRBV28 and TRBJ1-5, with a possible D match to TRBD1 (5 bases). Trimming took off 3 bases at V and 7 bases at J, with 19 bases between the two ends. The CDR3 has 16 amino acids. CDR1 and CDR2 (germline): MDHEN, SYDVKM. As DNA, the CDR3 is TGTGCCAGCAGTTTTATAAGGTCGGGGGGAGCCCAGCCCCAGCATTTT. Translated: CASSFIRSGGAQPQHF.

V and J are TRBV28 and TRBJ2-2; D is uncertain. The CDR3 totals 13 residues. Trimming stripped 2 bases from V and 6 bases from J, with 7 bases between. Germline lookup yields CDR1 MDHEN and CDR2 SYDVKM. CDR3 protein: CASSLRNPGELFF. The CDR3 DNA reads as TGTGCCAGCAGTTTACGAAATCCCGGGGAGCTGTTTTTT. The full variable domain, rest sourced from reference TRBV28 and TRBJ2-2, is DVKVTQSSRYLVKRTGEKVFLECVQDMDHENMFWYRQDPGLGLRLIYFSYDVKMKEKGDIPEGYSVSREKKERFSLILESASTNQTSMYLCASSLRNPGELFFGEGSRLTVL.

This clonotype turned up a few times. This rearrangement joins TRBV5-1 to TRBJ2-3; TRBD2 is a possible D gene (5 bases). The germline V gene has CDR1 SGHRS and CDR2 YFSETQ. The CDR3 sequence is 14 residues long. With 0 bases removed from V and 4 bases from J, the gap between germline ends came to 9 bases. CDR3 DNA sequence: TGCGCCAGCAGCTTGGCCGGGAATGCAGATACGCAGTATTTT. This codes for CASSLAGNADTQYF. The full variable domain, completed using reference TRBV5-1 and TRBJ2-3, is KAGVTQTPRYLIKTRGQQVTLSCSPISGHRSVSWYQQTPGQGLQFLFEYFSETQRNKGNFPGRFSGRQFSNSRSEMNVSTLELGDSALYLCASSLAGNADTQYFGPGTRLTVL.

This chain links TRBV12-3 or TRBV12-4 with TRBJ1-5, with a weak D call TRBD1 (5 bases). V was clipped by 3 bases and J by 8 bases, with 17 bases between them. The CDR3 has 15 residues. CDR3 sequence (DNA): TGTGCCAGCAGTTTTAGTTCGGCAGGGCGAGAGCCCCAGCATTTT. Its protein product is CASSFSSAGREPQHF.